The 28 T cell receptor beta chains below were found in one sample sequenced in a study of identifying expanded T cells in peripheral blood (dated by TCRdb to between 2018 and 2021). Libraries came from the immunoSEQ multiplex PCR assay. TCRdb took over this immuneACCESS table, retaining in-frame rearrangements with V and J assigned. Such tables are incomplete; in checked studies, under half of the missing clones stem from an unresolved V gene, and the remainder is unexplained. The sample table lists 100,000 to 150,000 clones, about 86% of them with a count of one. The ten largest clones take up 7.5% to 8.5% of the sample. The specimen was blood. The receptors were sampled from a person aged 18 to 75 in good health.

The J gene is TRBJ2-5, the V gene TRBV30; TRBD2 matches at 10 bases. The length of the CDR3 is 16 residues. V dropped 0 bases and J dropped 2; count of bases not matched to a gene: 6. CDR1 and CDR2 (germline): GTSNPN, SVGIG (reference sequence). CDR3 sequence (DNA): TGTGCCTGGAGTGTAGGGCTAGCGGGGGTGCAAGAGACCCAGTACTTC. It specifies CAWSVGLAGVQETQYF.

The chain carries TRBV5-6 and TRBJ2-5; tentative D call: TRBD1 (5 bases). V dropped 3 bases and J dropped 5 bases, with 8 bases sitting between them. Germline V gene data show CDR1 as SGHDT and CDR2 as YYEEEE. The CDR3 is 12 amino acids. The CDR3 bases are TGTGCCAGCAGCTCCCAGGGTGAGACCCAGTACTTC. The encoded protein is CASSSQGETQYF.

This chain joins TRBV5-1 and TRBJ1-5; D remains ambiguous. Trimming took off 0 bases at V and 3 bases at J, with 7 bases between the two ends. This CDR3 is built from 14 residues. Germline CDR1 and CDR2: SGHRS and YFSETQ. CDR3 bases: TGCGCCAGCAGCTTGGGGACGGCCAATCAGCCCCAGCATTTT. This translates into CASSLGTANQPQHF.

The V gene is TRBV7-9, the J gene TRBJ2-3; D unclear. Trimming cost V 3 bases and J 4 bases, with 14 bases left between them. Germline V gene lookup returns CDR1 SEHNR and CDR2 FQNEAQ (reference sequence). The CDR3 consists of 15 residues. The CDR3 spells CASSFQTGRADTQYF. The CDR3 bases are TGTGCCAGCAGCTTCCAGACTGGTCGGGCAGATACGCAGTATTTT.

In this sample, this clone turned up once. V usage is TRBV6-1 and J usage is TRBJ1-4; TRBD1 is a possible D gene (5 bases). The ends were cut back, 4 bases at V and 2 bases at J, with 11 bases in the middle. This CDR3 has 15 amino acids. CDR1 is MNHNS and CDR2 is SASEGT in the germline V gene. The CDR3 loop reads CASSANGGTNEKLFF. The DNA of the CDR3 is TGTGCCAGCAGTGCAAATGGGGGGACTAATGAAAAACTGTTTTTT.

The chain recombines TRBV7-9 with TRBJ1-2, with 10 bases aligning to TRBD1. The V gene's germline CDR1 is SEHNR and CDR2 FQNEAQ (reference sequence). Trimming took 5 bases from V and 5 from J; bases not matched to a gene: 8. The CDR3 totals 15 residues. CDR3 in DNA: TGTGCCAGCAGCCCCCGGGACAGGGGCAGGTATGGCTACACCTTC. Protein product: CASSPRDRGRYGYTF.

The chain recombines TRBV6-5 with TRBJ2-5; D may be TRBD1 (6 bases). V dropped 6 bases and J dropped 2 bases, with 10 bases sitting between them. This CDR3 is 13 amino acids long. Per germline, CDR1 MNHEY and CDR2 SVGAGI. The CDR3 DNA is TGTGCCAGCAGACAGGGAAATCAAGAGACCCAGTACTTC. This codes for CASRQGNQETQYF.

This chain links TRBV28 with TRBJ2-4; D is ambiguous. From germline, CDR1 is MDHEN and CDR2 SYDVKM. The CDR3 sequence is 15 residues long. The V end was cut by 6 bases, the J end by 1 base, with 13 bases between. CDR3: CASSHLRGAKNIQYF. The CDR3 DNA reads as TGTGCCAGCAGCCACCTTCGTGGTGCCAAAAACATTCAGTACTTC.

This rearrangement joins TRBV7-9 to TRBJ2-1, with 9 bases identical to TRBD2. Germline-derived CDR1 and CDR2 are SEHNR and FQNEAQ (reference sequence). CDR3 length: 16 amino acids. V lost 5 bases to trimming and J lost 6 bases; unmatched junction nucleotides: 11. The CDR3 loop is CASSPDLAGEPNEQFF. Written as DNA, the CDR3 is TGTGCCAGCAGCCCCGACTTAGCGGGAGAACCCAATGAGCAGTTCTTC.

The V call is TRBV28, the J call TRBJ2-2; 8 bases agree with TRBD1. This CDR3 has 16 residues. V gave up 7 bases and J gave up 3 bases; unmatched junction bases: 10. The germline V gene has CDR1 MDHEN and CDR2 SYDVKM. CDR3 in amino acids: CASTLGGQAYTGELFF. In DNA, the CDR3 is TGTGCCAGCACCCTCGGGGGACAGGCGTACACCGGGGAGCTGTTTTTT.

This clone has just one count. This sequence joins TRBV5-6 and TRBJ1-2; 8 nucleotides line up with TRBD1. The junction had 5 bases not matched to a gene; V was cut back by 3 bases and J by 4 bases. There are 14 residues in the CDR3. CDR1 and CDR2 from the germline V gene are SGHDT and YYEEEE. The CDR3 DNA is TGTGCCAGCAGCTACGGACAGGGCTCCTATGGCTACACCTTC. Its protein product is CASSYGQGSYGYTF. The entire variable domain, with the rest obtained from reference TRBV5-6 and TRBJ1-2, is as follows: DAGVTQSPTHLIKTRGQQVTLRCSPKSGHDTVSWYQQALGQGPQFIFQYYEEEERQRGNFPDRFSGHQFPNYSSELNVNALLLGDSALYLCASSYGQGSYGYTFGSGTRLTVV.

The V and J genes are TRBV6-1 and TRBJ1-5; TRBD1 matches at 8 bases. Germline-derived CDR1 and CDR2 are MNHNS and SASEGT. V lost 2 bases and J lost 6; bases outside the gene matches: 15. There are 18 residues in the CDR3. CDR3 region: CASSEPAGGNFVGQPQHF. The CDR3 DNA reads TGTGCCAGCAGTGAACCGGCAGGGGGCAATTTCGTAGGTCAGCCCCAGCATTTT.

The chain employs TRBV6-6 and TRBJ2-3; 7 bases match TRBD1. Per germline, CDR1 MNHNY and CDR2 SVGAGI (reference sequence). This CDR3 spans 14 amino acids. V shed 7 bases and J 6 bases; nucleotides not matched to a gene: 10. The CDR3 DNA reads as TGTGCCAGCAACCTGAACAGGGGCGTCGATACGCAGTATTTT. Its translation is CASNLNRGVDTQYF.

This clone showed up just a few times. The V call is TRBV10-3, the J call TRBJ1-5; D unresolved. The V end was cut by 2 bases, the J end by 5 bases, with 4 bases between. Germline V gives CDR1 ENHRY, CDR2 SYGVKD. CDR3 length: 12 amino acids. CDR3 in DNA: TGTGCCATCAGTGAGCCCGATCAGCCCCAGCATTTT. Encoded protein: CAISEPDQPQHF.

The J gene is TRBJ2-7, the V gene TRBV18, with 10 bases fitting TRBD2. The CDR3 extends over 15 amino acids. V lost 0 bases, J lost 3 bases, and 2 bases stayed unmatched. Germline assignment: CDR1 KGHSH and CDR2 LQKENI. CDR3 loop: CASSPPSSGSYEQYF. CDR3 coding DNA: TGTGCCAGCTCACCACCGTCTAGCGGGAGCTACGAGCAGTACTTC. Combining the CDR3 with reference TRBV18 and TRBJ2-7 gives the whole variable domain NAGVMQNPRHLVRRRGQEARLRCSPMKGHSHVYWYRQLPEEGLKFMVYLQKENIIDESGMPKERFSAEFPKEGPSILRIQQVVRGDSAAYFCASSPPSSGSYEQYFGPGTRLTVT.

J is TRBJ1-6 and V is TRBV19; perhaps TRBD1 as D (5 bases). V was shortened by 0 bases and J by 10 bases, with 13 bases between the two germline ends. The germline CDR1 and CDR2 sequences are LNHDA and SQIVND (reference sequence). The length of the CDR3 is 15 residues. The CDR3 nucleotides are TGTGCCAGTAGTATAGAGAGCAGGGAGTACTCACCCCTCCACTTT. Residues: CASSIESREYSPLHF.

A single count supports this clone. The V and J genes are TRBV7-6 and TRBJ1-4, with 10 bases aligning to TRBD1. This CDR3 contains 14 residues. The V segment lost 4 bases and the J segment 10 bases; nucleotides outside the gene matches: 6. Germline V gene data show CDR1 as SGHVS and CDR2 as FNYEAQ. In DNA, the CDR3 is TGTGCCAGCAGCTCGGGACAGGGGTCCGGAAAACTGTTTTTT. It translates to CASSSGQGSGKLFF.

This clone was found once. V and J are TRBV5-5 and TRBJ2-7; D uncertain. CDR3 length: 14 residues. The V end lost 0 bases, the J end lost 5 bases, and 12 bases lay between the germline ends. Germline CDR1 is SGHKS and CDR2 is YYEKEE (reference sequence). For the CDR3, the DNA is TGTGCCAGCAGCTTGGCCGCTAGGTTCGACGAGCAGTACTTC. Its protein product is CASSLAARFDEQYF.

This chain uses TRBV7-2 with TRBJ1-5; D gene uncertain. Trimming removed 5 bases from V and 7 bases from J, with 18 bases in between. The CDR3 is made up of 15 amino acids. CDR1 is SGHTA, CDR2 FQGNSA, per germline. DNA of the CDR3: TGTGCCAGCAGCAGATACAGCAATATGGGGCAGCCCCAGCATTTT. The encoded protein is CASSRYSNMGQPQHF.

The V gene is TRBV15, the J gene TRBJ2-2; 9 bases agree with TRBD1. The V gene end was trimmed by 5 bases and the J gene end by 2 bases; junction bases not matched to a gene: 9. CDR1 and CDR2 (germline): LNHNV, YYDKDF (reference sequence). CDR3 length: 17 amino acids. The CDR3 region is CATSGPQGASNTGELFF. DNA of the CDR3: TGTGCCACCAGCGGACCACAGGGGGCTAGTAACACCGGGGAGCTGTTTTTT.

V and J are TRBV2 and TRBJ1-4; D ambiguous. V shed 8 bases and J shed 1 base, with 8 bases lying between them. The CDR3 length is 13 residues. The germline gives CDR1 SNHLY, CDR2 FYNNEI. The CDR3 reads CASQVLTNEKLFF. CDR3 coding DNA: TGTGCCAGCCAGGTCTTAACTAATGAAAAACTGTTTTTT.

About this clone itself: At one of its ends the junction is not consistent with the germline gene, which may arise from a read error. The V call is TRBV14, the J call TRBJ2-6; perhaps TRBD1 as D (5 bases). The CDR3 covers 16 residues. Germline V lookup: CDR1 SGHDN, CDR2 FVKESK. The DNA for the CDR3 is TGTGCCAGCAGCCAAGCCGGTAGGGATGGGGCCAACGTCCCGACTTTC. Translation gives CASSQAGRDGANVPTF.

The chain carries TRBV5-1 and TRBJ2-3; perhaps TRBD1 as D (5 bases). The V and J ends lost 3 bases and 2 bases respectively, with 10 bases between them. The CDR3 has 14 residues. Looked up from germline, CDR1 is SGHRS and CDR2 is YFSETQ. In DNA, the CDR3 is TGCGCCAGCAGCTGGACACGACTCACAGATACGCAGTATTTT. Its translation: CASSWTRLTDTQYF.

This CDR3 reads CASSLDRVDEQFF. The CDR3 bases are TGCGCCAGCAGCCTTGACAGGGTCGATGAGCAGTTCTTC. The V call is TRBV5-1, the J call TRBJ2-1, with 7 bases aligning to TRBD1. V lost 4 bases and J lost 8; bases outside the gene matches: 6. The CDR3 is 13 residues long. From germline, CDR1 is SGHRS and CDR2 YFSETQ.

V is TRBV5-1 and J is TRBJ2-5; D may match TRBD1 or TRBD2 (6 bases each). The CDR3 runs 14 residues. Trimming took 3 bases from V and 9 from J, leaving 18 bases between them. The germline V gene has CDR1 SGHRS and CDR2 YFSETQ. DNA of the CDR3: TGCGCCAGCAGCTCCGGAGGGGGGCCTGAATCCCAGTACTTC. It specifies CASSSGGGPESQYF.

J is TRBJ1-3 and V is TRBV13; no clear D gene. The germline V gene has CDR1 PRHDT and CDR2 FYEKMQ (reference sequence). The CDR3 runs to 14 residues. V was cut by 2 bases and J by 4 bases, with 9 bases left in between. In DNA, the CDR3 is TGTGCCAGCAGCTTAAGGGATTTCGGAAACACCATATATTTT. Its translation is CASSLRDFGNTIYF. The full variable domain, its missing parts supplied by reference TRBV13 and TRBJ1-3, is AAGVIQSPRHLIKEKRETATLKCYPIPRHDTVYWYQQGPGQDPQFLISFYEKMQSDKGSIPDRFSAQQFSDYHSELNMSSLELGDSALYFCASSLRDFGNTIYFGEGSWLTVV.

V and J are TRBV4-1 and TRBJ2-7; TRBD1 matches at 9 bases. Per the germline V gene, CDR1 is MGHRA and CDR2 is YSYEKL. Losses at the gene ends were 6 bases for V and 6 bases for J; bases not matched to a gene: 12. This CDR3 contains 15 residues. DNA of the CDR3: TGCGCCAGCAGTCAAACCGGTACAGGGGGCTCCGAGCAGTACTTC. Its protein product is CASSQTGTGGSEQYF.

The chain has TRBV29-1 and TRBJ1-1; D remains unclear. V dropped 7 bases and J dropped 1 base, with 10 bases sitting between them. CDR1 and CDR2 (germline): SQVTM, ANQGSEA. The CDR3 sequence is 12 residues long. The CDR3 DNA follows: TGCAGCGGGGGTGGGAGGAACACTGAAGCTTTCTTT. Residues: CSGGGRNTEAFF.